One sample yielded the 24 T cell receptor beta chains listed below, sequenced in a study of regulatory T cells in long-lasting Graves disease. iRepertoire HTBI primers and Arm-PCR of CDR3 regions built TCR beta libraries. TCRdb processed the multiplex PCR reads anew with MiXCR; each CDR3 protein has one entry. The data show roughly 610,000 distinct CDR3 sequences, with about 15% seen just once and 12% held by the top ten. The sample's time point: newly diagnosed GD, antithyroid drugs for less than 3 months. Scientists built the TCR library using RNA that was extracted from PBMCs. The same sample was also used in a study of T cells in Graves' hyperthyroidism and ophthalmopathy.

The sample here was peripheral blood mononuclear cells (PBMCs), taken at new diagnosis, from a patient treated with antithyroid drugs. The source of these receptors is a man between 18 and 35 years old with Graves disease.

This clonotype has at least ten counts. V gene TRBV4-1 combines with J gene TRBJ2-1, with 11 bases that match TRBD2. Unmatched junction bases numbered 11, after V lost 1 base and J lost 3 bases. CDR1 and CDR2 (germline): MGHRA, YSYEKL. This CDR3 region has 19 residues. Here the CDR3 DNA reads TGCGCCAGCAGCCAAGGTCTGGGGGCTAGCGGGAGGAACTACAATGAGCAGTTCTTC. Its translation: CASSQGLGASGRNYNEQFF.

This clonotype was seen repeatedly, ten times or more. The chain couples TRBV20-1 to TRBJ2-7, with D perhaps matching TRBD1 (7 bases). Germline CDR1 and CDR2: DFQATT and SNEGSKA (reference sequence). The CDR3 is made up of 14 amino acids. The V end was cut by 1 base, the J end by 4 bases, with 14 bases between. The CDR3 protein is CSARVRQGGYEQYF. Written as DNA, the CDR3 is TGCAGTGCTAGAGTGAGGCAGGGGGGATACGAGCAGTACTTC.

This clonotype was detected many times. CDR3: CASSLFGLAGGDEQYF. The CDR3 DNA follows: TGTGCCAGCAGTTTATTTGGACTAGCGGGAGGGGACGAGCAGTACTTC. The chain is built from TRBV28 and TRBJ2-7; TRBD2 matches 15 bases. Germline-derived CDR1 and CDR2 are MDHEN and SYDVKM. The CDR3 is 16 residues long. J gave up 5 bases and V 1 base, and 3 bases lay outside the gene matches.

This clonotype was seen only a few times. The V gene is TRBV18, the J gene TRBJ2-2, with D unclear. V gave up 2 bases and J gave up 7 bases, with 17 bases separating them. This CDR3 is 16 amino acids long. From germline, CDR1 is KGHSH and CDR2 LQKENI. CDR3 in amino acids: CASSPIVPGLNGELFF. The CDR3 DNA sequence: TGTGCCAGCTCACCAATCGTTCCGGGTTTGAACGGGGAGCTGTTTTTT.

This clonotype has ten or more counts. The chain combines TRBV24-1 with TRBJ1-5; D is ambiguous. There are 17 residues in the CDR3. Germline V CDR1 and CDR2: KGHDR, SFDVKD. Trimming removed 2 bases at V and 3 bases at J, with 16 bases between. Here the CDR3 reads CATSDSQTQTINQPQHF. CDR3 in DNA: TGTGCCACCAGTGATTCCCAGACCCAGACCATCAATCAGCCCCAGCATTTT.

This clonotype was seen many times. The J gene is TRBJ1-1, the V gene TRBV3-1; TRBD1 is a possible D gene (5 bases). Trimming left V 11 bases short and J 4 bases short, with 26 bases between. This CDR3 contains 16 residues. The germline gives CDR1 LGHDT, CDR2 YNNKEL (reference sequence). In nucleotides, the CDR3 is TGTGCCGGGAGCCGGGACTCCTCATCGCGGGGCACTGAAGCTTTCTTT. This codes for CAGSRDSSSRGTEAFF.

In its sample, this clonotype was seen many times. The CDR3 sequence is CASSSTQGNTEAFF. Here the CDR3 DNA reads TGCGCCAGCAGCTCAACTCAGGGGAACACTGAAGCTTTCTTT. V is TRBV5-1 and J is TRBJ1-1; D is possibly TRBD1 (5 bases). Trimming stripped 3 bases from V and 1 base from J, with 10 bases between. There are 14 residues in the CDR3. Germline CDR1 reads SGHRS; CDR2 reads YFSETQ.

This clonotype has a count of ten or more. The chain couples TRBV5-1 to TRBJ2-1; TRBD2 aligns across 8 bases. Germline values: CDR1 SGHRS, CDR2 YFSETQ. The CDR3 totals 18 residues. V lost 0 bases, J lost 1 base, and 9 bases stayed unmatched. CDR3 bases: TGCGCCAGCAGCTTGGGAAACAGACGGGGGGGGTCCTACAATGAGCAGTTCTTC. Protein: CASSLGNRRGGSYNEQFF.

The table lists this clonotype with many counts. J is TRBJ2-5 and V is TRBV7-8; a weak D match, TRBD2 (5 bases). CDR1 and CDR2 (germline): SGHVS, FQNEAQ. The germline V and J ends were trimmed by 1 base and 3 bases, with 15 bases remaining between them. The CDR3 runs 16 residues. The CDR3 DNA follows: TGTGCCAGCAGCTTAGGCCCTTCCCCGGGGAAAGAGACCCAGTACTTC. Amino acids: CASSLGPSPGKETQYF.

This clonotype was picked up many times. This chain links TRBV7-8 with TRBJ2-7, with 10 positions matching TRBD2. J gave up 3 bases and V 2 bases, and 4 bases lay outside the gene matches. Germline CDR1 and CDR2: SGHVS and FQNEAQ. The CDR3 covers 15 residues. The CDR3 region has the DNA TGTGCCAGCAGCTTATGGGCTAGCGGGAGCTACGAGCAGTACTTC. Protein: CASSLWASGSYEQYF.

The chain joins TRBV6-2 or TRBV6-3 to TRBJ2-3, with TRBD1 matching 8 bases. Trimming at V came to 5 bases and at J to 5 bases, leaving 9 bases not matched to a gene. Per germline, CDR1 MNHEY and CDR2 SVGEGT. This CDR3 region has 15 residues. In DNA form, the CDR3 reads TGTGCCAGCAGTGGGACAGGCACCCCAGAAGATACGCAGTATTTT. Translated: CASSGTGTPEDTQYF.

This clonotype has ten or more counts. The gene calls are TRBV27 and TRBJ2-1; TRBD1 matches 8 bases. Germline V lookup: CDR1 MNHEY, CDR2 SMNVEV (reference sequence). The length of the CDR3 is 13 residues. J was trimmed by 9 bases and V by 7 bases; bases with no gene match: 8. The CDR3 DNA is TGTGCCAGCAAGCCGGACAGGGCGGCTGAGCAGTTCTTC. Encoded protein: CASKPDRAAEQFF.

The chain uses TRBV15 and TRBJ2-3, with 7 positions matching TRBD2. CDR3 length: 15 residues. V shed 3 bases and J 3 bases; nucleotides not matched to a gene: 6. The germline CDR1 and CDR2 sequences are LNHNV and YYDKDF (reference sequence). The CDR3 DNA reads as TGTGCCACCAGCAGCCGCGAGCGGGAAACAGATACGCAGTATTTT. It specifies CATSSRERETDTQYF. The complete variable domain, with remaining parts taken from reference TRBV15 and TRBJ2-3, reads DAMVIQNPRYQVTQFGKPVTLSCSQTLNHNVMYWYQQKSSQAPKLLFHYYDKDFNNEADTPDNFQSRRPNTSFCFLDIRSPGLGDTAMYLCATSSRERETDTQYFGPGTRLTVL.

This clonotype was seen a few times. V and J are TRBV5-1 and TRBJ2-3, with 9 positions matching TRBD2. CDR3 length: 15 amino acids. Germline V lookup: CDR1 SGHRS, CDR2 YFSETQ. J was trimmed by 1 base and V by 2 bases; bases with no gene match: 2. CDR3 in DNA: TGCGCCAGCAGCTTCGAGCGGGAGGGCACAGATACGCAGTATTTT. Translating gives CASSFEREGTDTQYF.

This clonotype was detected once. This sequence may be a read error, since a much larger clone differs from it by one base. This chain joins TRBV28 and TRBJ1-1; perhaps TRBD1 as D (5 bases). The CDR3 covers 11 residues. Trimming removed 6 bases at V and 13 bases at J, with 15 bases between. CDR1 is MDHEN, CDR2 SYDVKM, per germline. Here the CDR3 reads CASSGGLECFF. The CDR3 coding sequence is TGTGCCAGCAGCGGGGGACTAGAGTGTTTCTTT.

This clonotype was seen ten or more times. The chain carries TRBV2 and TRBJ1-1; D not resolved. Germline V gene lookup returns CDR1 SNHLY and CDR2 FYNNEI. The CDR3 consists of 13 residues. The V end was cut by 5 bases, the J end by 0 bases, with 7 bases between. CDR3 DNA: TGTGCCAGCAGTCCTCGGCTGAACACTGAAGCTTTCTTT. Amino acid sequence: CASSPRLNTEAFF.

This chain connects TRBV6-5 to TRBJ1-5; D uncertain. The CDR3 is made up of 14 amino acids. V lost 2 bases and J lost 0, with 5 bases in between. Germline-derived CDR1 and CDR2 are MNHEY and SVGAGI. CDR3: CASSYAGSNQPQHF. Here the CDR3 DNA reads TGTGCCAGCAGTTACGCGGGTAGCAATCAGCCCCAGCATTTT.

There are a few counts of this clonotype. Sequence at one end of the junction differs from germline and may be a read error. The chain combines TRBV27 with TRBJ2-5; possibly TRBD1 or TRBD2 for D (7 bases each). Germline values: CDR1 MNHEY, CDR2 SMNVEV (reference sequence). CDR3 size: 14 residues. The CDR3 bases are TGTACCAGCAGTCCAGGGGGGGGAGGAGAGACCCAGTACTTC. This translates into CTSSPGGGGETQYF.

A note on this clonotype: Just one base apart from a much larger clone, this may be a read error. The rearrangement joins TRBV7-6 to TRBJ2-1; 12 positions agree with TRBD2. Germline V gene data show CDR1 as SGHVS and CDR2 as FNYEAQ. V gave up 5 bases and J gave up 0 bases; unmatched junction bases: 2. This CDR3 has 16 amino acids. In DNA, the CDR3 is TGTGCCAGCAGCCAGACTAGCGGGAGCTCCTACAATGAGCAGTTCTTC. This codes for CASSQTSGSSYNEQFF.

This clonotype occurred a few times. The chain has TRBV19 and TRBJ1-5; 10 bases agree with TRBD1. Germline V gene sequence: CDR1 LNHDA, CDR2 SQIVND (reference sequence). The CDR3 is made up of 15 amino acids. Trimming removed 8 bases from V and 5 bases from J; junction bases left unmatched: 9. The CDR3 DNA follows: TGTGCCAGTTTGGGACAGGGGAATGTCGATCAGCCCCAGCATTTT. Residues: CASLGQGNVDQPQHF.

In its sample, this clonotype was seen many times. V usage is TRBV30 and J usage is TRBJ1-2; 7 bases align to TRBD1. V gave up 7 bases and J gave up 0 bases; unmatched junction bases: 5. Germline assignment: CDR1 GTSNPN and CDR2 SVGIG (reference sequence). There are 13 residues in the CDR3. The CDR3 protein is CAFGTVANYGYTF. The CDR3 bases are TGTGCCTTCGGGACAGTCGCTAACTATGGCTACACCTTC.

This clonotype has a count of ten or more. The rearrangement joins TRBV7-9 to TRBJ2-7; the match to TRBD1 covers 8 bases. Germline assignment: CDR1 SEHNR and CDR2 FQNEAQ (reference sequence). The CDR3 loop spans 15 amino acids. V trimming: 5 bases; J trimming: 3 bases; junction bases outside the gene matches: 9. The CDR3 is CASSDLPGQGYEQYF. The CDR3, as DNA: TGTGCCAGCAGCGATCTACCCGGACAGGGCTACGAGCAGTACTTC.

V usage is TRBV9 and J usage is TRBJ2-5, with D unclear. V was trimmed by 3 bases and J by 1 base, leaving 16 bases between them. This CDR3 has 16 amino acids. The germline V gene encodes CDR1 SGDLS and CDR2 YYNGEE. CDR3 in DNA: TGTGCCAGCAGCGCAACCCAACGATCTTCCCAAGAGACCCAGTACTTC. Its translation is CASSATQRSSQETQYF.

This clonotype was detected only a few times. CDR3: CASSSVAGGSGETQYF. CDR3 DNA: TGTGCCAGCAGCTCGGTAGCGGGAGGTTCGGGAGAGACCCAGTACTTC. The chain joins TRBV7-6 to TRBJ2-3; TRBD2 matches 10 bases. The J call is doubtful: the DNA matches TRBJ2-5 better. Per the germline V gene, CDR1 is SGHVS and CDR2 is FNYEAQ. The CDR3 is made up of 16 amino acids.